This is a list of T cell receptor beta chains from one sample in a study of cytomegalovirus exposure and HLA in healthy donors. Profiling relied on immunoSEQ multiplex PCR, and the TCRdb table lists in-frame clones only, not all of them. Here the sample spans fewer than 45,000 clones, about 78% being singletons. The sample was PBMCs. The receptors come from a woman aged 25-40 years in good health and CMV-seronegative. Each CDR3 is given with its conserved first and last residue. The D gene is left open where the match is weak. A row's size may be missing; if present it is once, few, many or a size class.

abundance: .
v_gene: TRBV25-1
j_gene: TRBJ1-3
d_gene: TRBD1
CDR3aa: CASSEWAGGYSGNTIYF
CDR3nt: TGTGCCAGCAGTGAATGGGCAGGGGGCTACTCTGGAAACACCATATATTTT

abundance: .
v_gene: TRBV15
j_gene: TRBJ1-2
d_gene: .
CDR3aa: CATSRDYGVAAYGYTF
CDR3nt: TGTGCCACCAGCAGAGATTACGGGGTGGCGGCTTATGGCTACACCTTC

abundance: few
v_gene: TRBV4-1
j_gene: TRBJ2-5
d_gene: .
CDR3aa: CASSQDPPRWAGAQETQYF
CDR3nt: TGCGCCAGCAGCCAAGATCCCCCTCGGTGGGCGGGGGCTCAAGAGACCCAGTACTTC

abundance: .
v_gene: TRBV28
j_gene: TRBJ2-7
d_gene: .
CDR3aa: CASSLPAASSYEQYF
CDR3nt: TGTGCCAGCAGTTTGCCCGCGGCAAGCTCCTACGAGCAGTACTTC

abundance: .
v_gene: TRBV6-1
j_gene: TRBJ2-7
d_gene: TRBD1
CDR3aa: CASSLPGQGPHEQYF
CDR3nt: TGTGCCAGCAGCCTTCCGGGACAGGGGCCACACGAGCAGTACTTC

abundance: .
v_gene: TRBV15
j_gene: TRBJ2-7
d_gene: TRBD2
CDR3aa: CATSRDRGGYEQYF
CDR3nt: TGTGCCACCAGCAGAGATCGGGGGGGGTACGAGCAGTACTTC

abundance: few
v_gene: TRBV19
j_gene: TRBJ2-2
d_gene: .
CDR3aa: CASSSSGAGELFF
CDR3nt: TGTGCCAGTAGTAGCTCAGGGGCCGGGGAGCTGTTTTTT

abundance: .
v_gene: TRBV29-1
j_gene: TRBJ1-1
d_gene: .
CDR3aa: CSVAGGLGTEAFF
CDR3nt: TGCAGCGTGGCCGGGGGGTTGGGCACTGAAGCTTTCTTT

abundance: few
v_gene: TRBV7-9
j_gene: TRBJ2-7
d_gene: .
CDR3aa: CASSQSGSEQYF
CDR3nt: TGTGCCAGCAGCCAATCCGGGAGCGAGCAGTACTTC

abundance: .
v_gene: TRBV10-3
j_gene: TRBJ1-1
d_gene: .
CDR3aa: CAIRIRTDTEAFF
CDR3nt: TGTGCCATCAGGATCAGGACAGACACTGAAGCTTTCTTT

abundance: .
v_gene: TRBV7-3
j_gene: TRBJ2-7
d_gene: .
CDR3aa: CASSFNLQGHEQYF
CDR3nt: TGTGCCAGCAGCTTTAACCTGCAGGGCCACGAGCAGTACTTC

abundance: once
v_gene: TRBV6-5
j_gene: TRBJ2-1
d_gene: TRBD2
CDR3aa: CASSPLASSQQFF
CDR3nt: TGTGCCAGCAGTCCACTAGCGAGCTCTCAGCAGTTCTTC

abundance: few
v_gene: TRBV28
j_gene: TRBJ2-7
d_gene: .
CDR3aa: CATTGSLSYEQYF
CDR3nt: TGTGCCACTACAGGTTCCCTCTCCTACGAGCAGTACTTC

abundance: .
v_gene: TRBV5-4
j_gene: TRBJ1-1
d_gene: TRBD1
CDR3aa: CASSLWGTGNTEAFF
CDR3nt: TGTGCCAGCAGCTTGTGGGGGACAGGGAACACTGAAGCTTTCTTT

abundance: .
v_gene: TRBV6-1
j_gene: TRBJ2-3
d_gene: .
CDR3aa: CASSLTDTQYF
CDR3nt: TGTGCCAGCAGTCTAACAGATACGCAGTATTTT

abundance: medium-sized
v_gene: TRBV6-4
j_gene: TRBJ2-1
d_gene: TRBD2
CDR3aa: CASSESGTSVFNEQFF
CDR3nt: TGTGCCAGCAGTGAGTCCGGGACTAGTGTTTTCAATGAGCAGTTCTTC

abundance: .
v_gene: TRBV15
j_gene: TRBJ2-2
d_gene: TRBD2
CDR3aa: CATSKASGNTGELFF
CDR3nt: TGTGCCACCAGCAAGGCTAGCGGGAACACCGGGGAGCTGTTTTTT

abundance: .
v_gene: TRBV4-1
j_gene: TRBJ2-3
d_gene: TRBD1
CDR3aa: CASSQQDRGQDTQYF
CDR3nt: TGCGCCAGCAGCCAACAAGACAGGGGACAGGATACGCAGTATTTT

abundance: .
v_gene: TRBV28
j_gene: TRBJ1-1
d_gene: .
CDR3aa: CAITGSGTEAFF
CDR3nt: TGTGCCATCACAGGGAGTGGGACTGAAGCTTTCTTT

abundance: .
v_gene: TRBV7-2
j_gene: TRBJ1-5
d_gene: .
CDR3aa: CASSLQGAQPQHF
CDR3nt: TGTGCCAGCAGCTTACAAGGGGCTCAGCCCCAGCATTTT

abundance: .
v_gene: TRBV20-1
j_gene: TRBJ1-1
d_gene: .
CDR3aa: CSATRGAFF
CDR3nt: TGCAGTGCTACCCGCGGAGCTTTCTTT

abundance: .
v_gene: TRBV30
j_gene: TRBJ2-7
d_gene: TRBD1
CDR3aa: CAWSAGGSGYEQYF
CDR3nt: TGTGCCTGGAGTGCAGGGGGCAGCGGCTACGAGCAGTACTTC

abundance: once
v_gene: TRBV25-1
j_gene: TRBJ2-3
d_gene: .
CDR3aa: CASSPGQRIDTQYF
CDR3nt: TGTGCCAGCAGCCCCGGACAGAGAATAGATACGCAGTATTTT

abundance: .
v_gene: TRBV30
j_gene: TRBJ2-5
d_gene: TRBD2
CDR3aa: CAFRLAGTRQTQYF
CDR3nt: TGTGCCTTCAGACTAGCGGGGACCCGACAGACCCAGTACTTC